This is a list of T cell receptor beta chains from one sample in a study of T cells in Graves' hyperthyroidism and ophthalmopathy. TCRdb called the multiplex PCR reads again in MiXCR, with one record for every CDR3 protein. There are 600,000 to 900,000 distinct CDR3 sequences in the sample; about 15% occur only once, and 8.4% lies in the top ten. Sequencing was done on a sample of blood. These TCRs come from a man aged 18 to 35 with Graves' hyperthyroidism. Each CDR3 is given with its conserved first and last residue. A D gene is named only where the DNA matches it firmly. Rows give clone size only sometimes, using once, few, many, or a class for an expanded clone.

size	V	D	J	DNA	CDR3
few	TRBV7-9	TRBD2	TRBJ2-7	TGTGCCAGCAGCCGTATATTAGCGGGGGGCTACGAGCAGTACTTC	CASSRILAGGYEQYF
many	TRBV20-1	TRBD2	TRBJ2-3	TGCAGTGCTAGAGATCTCGACGGGAGGTATACGCAGTATTTT	CSARDLDGRYTQYF
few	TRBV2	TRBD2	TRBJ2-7	TGTGCCAGCAGCGGGACTAGCGGGAGTTGGCACGAGCAGTACTTC	CASSGTSGSWHEQYF
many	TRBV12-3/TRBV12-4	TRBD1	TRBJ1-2	TGTGCCAGCAGTCCCTACGGACAGGGCCATAGCGGCTACACCTTC	CASSPYGQGHSGYTF
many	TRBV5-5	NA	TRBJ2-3	TGTGCCAGCAGCTTGGGCAGACCTAGCACAGATACGCAGTATTTT	CASSLGRPSTDTQYF
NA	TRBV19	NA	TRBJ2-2	TGTGCCAGTAGTATGGGCGGCGGGGAGCTGTTTTTT	CASSMGGGELFF
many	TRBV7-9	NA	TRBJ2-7	TGTGCCAGCAGCTTAGATGCCGGCGAGCAGTACTTC	CASSLDAGEQYF
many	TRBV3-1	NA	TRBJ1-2	TGTGCCAGCAGCCAAGATTCGATGGCAGGGTATGGCTACACCTTC	CASSQDSMAGYGYTF
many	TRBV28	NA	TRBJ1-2	TGTGCCAGCAGTTTCCCGATTGGGGCACTGGACTATGGCTACACCTTC	CASSFPIGALDYGYTF
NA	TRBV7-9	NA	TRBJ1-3	TGTGCCAGCAGCTTAGCCCTCATCAGCTCTGGAAACACCATATATTTT	CASSLALISSGNTIYF
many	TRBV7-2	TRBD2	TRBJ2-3	TGTGCCAGCAGCTTAGCCCCACTAGCGGGAGGTCCAGATACGCAGTATTTT	CASSLAPLAGGPDTQYF